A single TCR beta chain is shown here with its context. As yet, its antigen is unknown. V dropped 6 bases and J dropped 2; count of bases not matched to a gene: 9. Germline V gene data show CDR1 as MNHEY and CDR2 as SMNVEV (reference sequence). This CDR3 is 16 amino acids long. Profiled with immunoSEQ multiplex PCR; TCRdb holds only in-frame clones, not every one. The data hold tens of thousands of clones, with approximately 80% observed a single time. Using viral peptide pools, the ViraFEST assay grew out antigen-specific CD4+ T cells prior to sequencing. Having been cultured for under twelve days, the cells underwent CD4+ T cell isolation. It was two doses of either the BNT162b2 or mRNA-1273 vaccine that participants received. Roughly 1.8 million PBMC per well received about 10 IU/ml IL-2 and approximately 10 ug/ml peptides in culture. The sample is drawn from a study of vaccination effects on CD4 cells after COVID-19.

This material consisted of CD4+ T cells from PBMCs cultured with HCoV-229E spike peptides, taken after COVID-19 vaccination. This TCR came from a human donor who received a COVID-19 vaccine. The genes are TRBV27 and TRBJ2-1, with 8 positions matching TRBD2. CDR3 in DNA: TGTGCCAGCAGCCTTTCGGGGGGGAGTACCTACAATGAGCAGTTCTTC. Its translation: CASSLSGGSTYNEQFF.